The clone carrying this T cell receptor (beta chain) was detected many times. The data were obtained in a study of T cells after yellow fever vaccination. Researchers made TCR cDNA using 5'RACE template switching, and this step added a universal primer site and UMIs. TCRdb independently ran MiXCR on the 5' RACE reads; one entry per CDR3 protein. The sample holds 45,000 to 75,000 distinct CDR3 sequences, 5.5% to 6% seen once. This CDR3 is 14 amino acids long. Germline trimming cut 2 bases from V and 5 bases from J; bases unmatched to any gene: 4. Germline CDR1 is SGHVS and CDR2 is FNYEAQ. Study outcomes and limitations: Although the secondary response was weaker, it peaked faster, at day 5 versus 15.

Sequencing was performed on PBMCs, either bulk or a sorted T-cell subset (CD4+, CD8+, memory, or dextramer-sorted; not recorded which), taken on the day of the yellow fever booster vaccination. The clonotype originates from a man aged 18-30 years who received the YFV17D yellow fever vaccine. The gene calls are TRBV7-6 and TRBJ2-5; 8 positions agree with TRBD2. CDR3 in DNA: TGTGCCAGCAGCTTAACGGGGGGGACGGAGACCCAGTACTTC. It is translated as CASSLTGGTETQYF.